This TCR beta chain originates from a study of PD-L1 blockade in urothelial cancer. Study at large: Enrolled patients had been treated previously with 0 to 3 chemotherapy regimens. Study results and limitations: Pretreatment blood TCR clonality under the median forecast improved survival.

Of note for this clone: The antigen is unknown.

The assay was immunoSEQ multiplex PCR, and TCRdb's table has in-frame clones only and misses some. The profile shows just over 50,000 clones, roughly 77% of them singletons. The V gene end was trimmed by 1 base and the J gene end by 4 bases; junction bases not matched to a gene: 4. The CDR3 has 15 amino acids. Germline V CDR1 and CDR2: SGHVS, FNYEAQ. Patients in the study were battling locally advanced or metastatic urothelial carcinoma. The TCR comes from a man aged 65-85 years with urothelial cancer. This chain links TRBV7-6 with TRBJ2-1, with 7 nucleotides matching TRBD2. This specimen consisted of PBMCs, obtained around atezolizumab (anti-PD-L1) treatment. CDR3 protein: CASSLVGGPYNEQFF. CDR3 in DNA: TGTGCCAGCAGCTTAGTGGGAGGGCCGTACAATGAGCAGTTCTTC.